The T cell receptor beta chain described here comes from a study of blood T cell repertoires in COVID-19. About the research overall: Samples representing acute and convalescent COVID-19 were sourced from the United States, Italy and Spain.

In the original workflow: Nucleated cell number was recorded as an estimate derived from reference gene primer amplification. Some clones are missing from TCRdb's copy, which holds only in-frame ones; the method was immunoSEQ multiplex PCR. V and J calls and clone size are copied from that table; D and trimming were computed from the DNA. The repertoire holds under 300,000 clones, more than 75% seen once, with approximately 2% in the top ten. Those who participated ranged in age from roughly 18 to 90 years and resided in about two dozen US areas. Researchers sorted participants into cohorts using their self-reported clinical history. Germline CDR1 and CDR2: SGDLS and YYNGEE. CDR3 length: 13 residues. V shed 3 bases and J shed 5 bases, with 10 bases lying between them.

The sequencing input was PBMCs or T cells enriched from blood (not recorded which). V usage is TRBV9 and J usage is TRBJ2-3; D not resolved. The sequence came from a woman between 55 and 75 years old in a cohort exposed to, infected with or recovered from COVID-19 (not recorded which). CDR3 protein: CASSGPGRDTQYF. Here the CDR3 DNA reads TGTGCCAGCAGCGGGCCTGGGCGAGATACGCAGTATTTT.